This T cell receptor beta chain was sequenced for a study of technical replicates of blood from a handful of donors. The protocol was immunoSEQ multiplex PCR, while the TCRdb copy is restricted to in-frame clones and leaves out a portion. The sample holds 95,000 or so clones, roughly 96% seen once. CDR1 and CDR2 from the germline V gene are GTSNPN and SVGIG (reference sequence). V lost 5 bases and J lost 2, with 19 bases in between. The CDR3 runs 15 residues. The source material was T cells isolated from PBMCs. This receptor was taken from a human donor in good health. The V call is TRBV30, the J call TRBJ2-7; D is perhaps TRBD2 (6 bases). The CDR3 nucleotides are TGTGCCTGGGGCGCCCCGGGACTCCTCCCCTACGAGCAGTACTTC. It codes for CAWGAPGLLPYEQYF.